A single TCR beta chain is shown here with its context. The source of the sample is a study of cytomegalovirus exposure and HLA in healthy donors. PCR involved 60 Vbeta and 13 Jbeta primers. Profiling relied on immunoSEQ multiplex PCR, and the TCRdb table lists in-frame clones only, not all of them. The sample holds 120,000 or so clones, 70% to 85% seen once. The CDR3 runs 15 residues. The germline gives CDR1 SNHLY, CDR2 FYNNEI. The V and J ends lost 1 base and 4 bases respectively, with 11 bases between them. This sequence originates from a woman aged 50 to 65 in good health and CMV-seropositive. The V call is TRBV2, the J call TRBJ2-1; TRBD2 might be the D (5 bases). What was sequenced was PBMCs. The CDR3 here is CASSEDSTGYNEQFF. The CDR3 DNA is TGTGCCAGCAGTGAAGATTCGACGGGATACAATGAGCAGTTCTTC.